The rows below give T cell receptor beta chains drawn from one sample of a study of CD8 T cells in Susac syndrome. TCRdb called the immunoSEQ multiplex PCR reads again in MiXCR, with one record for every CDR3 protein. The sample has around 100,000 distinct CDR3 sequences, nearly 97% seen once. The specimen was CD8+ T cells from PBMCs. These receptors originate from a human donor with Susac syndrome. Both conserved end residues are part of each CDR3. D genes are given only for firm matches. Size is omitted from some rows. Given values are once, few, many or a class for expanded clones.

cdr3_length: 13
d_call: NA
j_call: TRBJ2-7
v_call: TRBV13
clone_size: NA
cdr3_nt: TGTGCCAGCAGCCAGGGACGGAACTACGAGCAGTACTTC
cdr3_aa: CASSQGRNYEQYF

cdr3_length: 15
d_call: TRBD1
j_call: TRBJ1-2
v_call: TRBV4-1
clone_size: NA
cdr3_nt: TGCGCCAGCAGCCAAGAGGGCCAGGGGGCGAATGGCTACACCTTC
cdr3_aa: CASSQEGQGANGYTF

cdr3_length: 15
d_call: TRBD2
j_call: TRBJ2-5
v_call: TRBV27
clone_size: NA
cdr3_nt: TGTGCCAGCAGCCGTAGCGGGAGAGGCCAAGAGACCCAGTACTTC
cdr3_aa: CASSRSGRGQETQYF

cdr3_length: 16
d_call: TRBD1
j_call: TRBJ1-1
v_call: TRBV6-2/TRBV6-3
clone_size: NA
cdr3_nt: TGTGCCAGCAGCCCCGGACAGGGGGGAAGGTACACTGAAGCTTTCTTT
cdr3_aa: CASSPGQGGRYTEAFF

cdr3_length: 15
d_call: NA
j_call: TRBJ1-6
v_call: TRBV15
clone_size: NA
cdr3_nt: TGTGCCACCAGCGGTCAGGACAGTTCCAATTCACCCCTCCACTTT
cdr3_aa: CATSGQDSSNSPLHF

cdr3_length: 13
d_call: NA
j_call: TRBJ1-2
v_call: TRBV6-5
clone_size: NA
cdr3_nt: TGTGCCACCGCGACAGTAGCTAACTATGGCTACACCTTC
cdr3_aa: CATATVANYGYTF

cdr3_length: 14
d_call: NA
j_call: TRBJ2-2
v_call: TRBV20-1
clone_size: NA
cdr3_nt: TGCAGTACCTACAGGGCCCAGGGAACCGGGGAGCTGTTTTTT
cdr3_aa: CSTYRAQGTGELFF

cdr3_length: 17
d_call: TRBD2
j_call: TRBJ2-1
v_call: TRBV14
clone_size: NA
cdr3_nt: TGTGCCAGCAGCCCTTGGGAGGGAGGGTACTCCTACAATGAGCAGTTCTTC
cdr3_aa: CASSPWEGGYSYNEQFF

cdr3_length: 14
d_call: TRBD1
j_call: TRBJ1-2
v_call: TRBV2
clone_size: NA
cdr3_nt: TGTGCCAGCAGACTCGGACAGGGGGTCTATGGCTACACCTTC
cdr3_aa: CASRLGQGVYGYTF

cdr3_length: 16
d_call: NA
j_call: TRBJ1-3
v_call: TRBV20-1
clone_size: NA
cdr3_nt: TGCAGTGCTAGAGATGGAGGGGCACTCTCTGGAAACACCATATATTTT
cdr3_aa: CSARDGGALSGNTIYF

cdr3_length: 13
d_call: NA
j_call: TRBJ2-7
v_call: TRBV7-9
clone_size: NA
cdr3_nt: TGTGCCAGCAGCACCGGGACAAACTACGAGCAGTACTTC
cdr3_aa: CASSTGTNYEQYF

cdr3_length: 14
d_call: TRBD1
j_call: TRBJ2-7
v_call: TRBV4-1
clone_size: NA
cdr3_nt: TGCGCCAGCAGCCAGCCCGGGACAGGGAACGAGCAGTACTTC
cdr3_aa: CASSQPGTGNEQYF

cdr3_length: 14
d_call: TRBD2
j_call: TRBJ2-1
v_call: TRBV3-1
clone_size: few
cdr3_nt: TGTGCCAGCAGCCAAGATTTTGGCGGGAGGGCCCCGTTCTTC
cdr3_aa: CASSQDFGGRAPFF

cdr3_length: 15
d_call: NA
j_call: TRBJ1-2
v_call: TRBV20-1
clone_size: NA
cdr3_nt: TGCAGTGCTAGAGGACCGGGGGGTAATAACTATGGCTACACCTTC
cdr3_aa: CSARGPGGNNYGYTF

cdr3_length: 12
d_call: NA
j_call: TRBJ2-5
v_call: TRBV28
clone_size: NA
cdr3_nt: TGTGCCACCACAGTCCCAGCGGAGACCCAGTACTTC
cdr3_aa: CATTVPAETQYF

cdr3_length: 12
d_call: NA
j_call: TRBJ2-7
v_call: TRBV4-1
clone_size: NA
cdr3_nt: TGCGCCAGCAGCCCCGATGGGAGCGAGCAGTACTTC
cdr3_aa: CASSPDGSEQYF

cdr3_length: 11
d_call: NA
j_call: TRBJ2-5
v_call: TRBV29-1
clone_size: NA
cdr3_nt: TGCAGCGTAACTTTCGGTTCGGCCCAGTACTTC
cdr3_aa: CSVTFGSAQYF

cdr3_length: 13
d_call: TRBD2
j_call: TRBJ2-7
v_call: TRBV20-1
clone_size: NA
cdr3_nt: TGCAGTGCCAGTCTAGCGGGAGTTCACGAGCAGTACTTC
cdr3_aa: CSASLAGVHEQYF

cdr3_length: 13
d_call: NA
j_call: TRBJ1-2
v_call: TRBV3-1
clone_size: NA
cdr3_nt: TGTGCCAGCAGCCACAGAGGAACAGGGGGCTACACCTTC
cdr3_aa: CASSHRGTGGYTF

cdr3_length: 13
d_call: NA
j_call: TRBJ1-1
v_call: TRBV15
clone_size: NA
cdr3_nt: TGTGCCACCAGCCCTAGACGGGGGACTGAAGCTTTCTTT
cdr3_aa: CATSPRRGTEAFF

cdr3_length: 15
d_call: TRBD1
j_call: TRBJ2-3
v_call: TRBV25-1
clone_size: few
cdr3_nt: TGTGCCAGCAGTGCAGGGGGCGGCGGCACAGATACGCAGTATTTT
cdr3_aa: CASSAGGGGTDTQYF

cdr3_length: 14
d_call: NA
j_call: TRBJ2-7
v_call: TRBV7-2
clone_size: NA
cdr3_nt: TGTGCCAGCAGCTCGAAGACGAGCTCCTACGAGCAGTACTTC
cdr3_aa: CASSSKTSSYEQYF

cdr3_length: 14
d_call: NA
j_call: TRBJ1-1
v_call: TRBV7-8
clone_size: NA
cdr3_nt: TGTGCCAGCAGCGGCCAAGGGAGTAACACTGAAGCTTTCTTT
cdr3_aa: CASSGQGSNTEAFF

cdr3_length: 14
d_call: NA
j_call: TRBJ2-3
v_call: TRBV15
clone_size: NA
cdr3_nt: TGTGCCACCAGCACTGGGACTGCCACAGATACGCAGTATTTT
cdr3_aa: CATSTGTATDTQYF

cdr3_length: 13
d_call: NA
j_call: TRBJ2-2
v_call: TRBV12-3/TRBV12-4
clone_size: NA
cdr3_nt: TGTGCCAGCGAACGGGGGTTCACCGGGGAGCTGTTTTTT
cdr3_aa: CASERGFTGELFF

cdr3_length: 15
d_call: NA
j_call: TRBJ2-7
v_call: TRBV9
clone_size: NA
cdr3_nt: TGTGCCAGCAGCGTGGGGCAGGCCAGCTCCTACGAGCAGTACTTC
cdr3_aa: CASSVGQASSYEQYF

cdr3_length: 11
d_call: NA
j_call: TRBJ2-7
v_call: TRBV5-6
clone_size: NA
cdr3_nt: TGTGCCAGCAGGGGGTGGAGTATACGGTACTTC
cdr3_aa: CASRGWSIRYF

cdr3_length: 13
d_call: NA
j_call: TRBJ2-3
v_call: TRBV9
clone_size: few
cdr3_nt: TGTGCCAGCAGCGTAGTTAGCACAGATACGCAGTATTTT
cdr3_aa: CASSVVSTDTQYF

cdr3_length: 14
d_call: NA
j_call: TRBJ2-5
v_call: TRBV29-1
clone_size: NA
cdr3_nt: TGCAGCGCCCAGGGGGGGACCGTCGCCGAGACCCAGTACTTC
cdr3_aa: CSAQGGTVAETQYF

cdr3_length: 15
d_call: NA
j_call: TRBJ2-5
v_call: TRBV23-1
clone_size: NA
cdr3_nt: TGCGCCAGCAGTCATCTACCTGGACCTTCAGAGACCCAGTACTTC
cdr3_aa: CASSHLPGPSETQYF

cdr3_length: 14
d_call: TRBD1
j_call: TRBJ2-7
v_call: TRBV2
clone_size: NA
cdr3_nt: TGTGCCAGCAGCCTCGGGACAGTTGACTACGAGCAGTACTTC
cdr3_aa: CASSLGTVDYEQYF

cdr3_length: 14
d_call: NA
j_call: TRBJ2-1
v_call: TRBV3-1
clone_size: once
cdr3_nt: TGTGCCAGCACCCCAGGAGGGTCCTACAATGAGCAGTTCTTC
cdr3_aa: CASTPGGSYNEQFF

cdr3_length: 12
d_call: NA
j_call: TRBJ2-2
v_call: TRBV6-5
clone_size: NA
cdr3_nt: TGTGCCAGCAGCACTACCCCCGGGGAGCTGTTTTTT
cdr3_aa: CASSTTPGELFF

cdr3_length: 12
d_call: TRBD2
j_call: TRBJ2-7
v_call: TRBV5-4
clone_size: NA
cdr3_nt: TGTGCCAGCCTCGGACTAGGTGGCGAGCAGTACTTC
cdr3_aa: CASLGLGGEQYF

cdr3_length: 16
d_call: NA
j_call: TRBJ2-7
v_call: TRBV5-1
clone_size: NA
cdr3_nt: TGCGCCAGCAGCTTGGCTCCGTTAGGGCTTGGGAACGAGCAGTACTTC
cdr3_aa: CASSLAPLGLGNEQYF